A selection of T cell receptor beta chains follows, all from one sample in a study of shared T cell receptors in the human thymus. Repertoires were generated with immunoSEQ multiplex PCR, while TCRdb's copy carries only in-frame clones and drops some. This table has 540,000 or so clones, more than 75% appearing once. The same data also contributed to another study, on human thymus T cells.

The sequenced sample was thymocytes. Every receptor here comes from a boy younger than two with a congenital heart defect. Each CDR3 is given with its conserved first and last residue. D genes are given only for firm matches. Size is stated for part of the rows, as once, few or many counts, or as a class when the clone is expanded.

TRBD2	TRBV5-1	-	16	TRBJ2-1	TGCGCCAGCAGCGCCAGGCGGGGGAGTGGTTACAATGAGCAGTTCTTC	CASSARRGSGYNEQFF
TRBD2	TRBV10-3	-	16	TRBJ2-7	TGTGCCATCAGTAGGACTAGCGGCTCCTGGGAGGACGAGCAGTACTTC	CAISRTSGSWEDEQYF
TRBD1	TRBV4-3	-	18	TRBJ2-5	TGCGCCAGCAGCCAGGACCGGGACAGGGGAGGTTGGAAAGAGACCCAGTACTTC	CASSQDRDRGGWKETQYF
-	TRBV9	once	16	TRBJ2-1	TGTGCCAGCAGCGACCCCCGGGGGACAGACTACAATGAGCAGTTCTTC	CASSDPRGTDYNEQFF
-	TRBV5-6	-	16	TRBJ2-3	TGTGCCAGCAGCTTGGGATGCGGGTCTAGCACAGATACGCAGTATTTT	CASSLGCGSSTDTQYF
TRBD1	TRBV30	-	18	TRBJ1-4	TGTGCCTGGAGTGGACCCACGGGAGGGGGCGGGGGTGATGAAAAACTGTTTTTT	CAWSGPTGGGGGDEKLFF
TRBD1	TRBV19	-	14	TRBJ1-1	TGTGCCAGTACCACGGACAGGGAATACACTGAAGCTTTCTTT	CASTTDREYTEAFF
-	TRBV5-1	-	12	TRBJ1-2	TGCGCCAGCAGCTTGCGGGGGGATGGCTACACCTTC	CASSLRGDGYTF
-	TRBV5-1	few	16	TRBJ2-3	TGCGCCAGCAGCTTATGGGTAGCAGAGACCACAGATACGCAGTATTTT	CASSLWVAETTDTQYF
TRBD2	TRBV4-3	-	18	TRBJ2-1	TGCGCCAGCAGCCAAGATGTTCTAGCGGGAGGTCCCTACAATGAGCAGTTCTTC	CASSQDVLAGGPYNEQFF
-	TRBV28	-	17	TRBJ1-3	TGTGCCAGCATATCCCCCTCTAACAGGGCCTCTGGAAACACCATATATTTT	CASISPSNRASGNTIYF
-	TRBV11-2	-	16	TRBJ1-1	TGTGCCAGCAGCTTAGAAACGGTAACAGCTTACACTGAAGCTTTCTTT	CASSLETVTAYTEAFF
TRBD2	TRBV15	-	17	TRBJ2-7	TGTGCCACCAGCAGCGGACCGGGACTAGCGGGAGGGTACGAGCAGTACTTC	CATSSGPGLAGGYEQYF
-	TRBV28	-	17	TRBJ2-2	TGTGCCAGCAGTTTTTTATCGACAGAGCGATTCACCGGGGAGCTGTTTTTT	CASSFLSTERFTGELFF
TRBD2	TRBV7-2	-	14	TRBJ2-7	TGTGCCAGCAGCCCCGGACTAGCGGCCTACGAGCAGTACTTC	CASSPGLAAYEQYF
-	TRBV30	-	14	TRBJ2-7	TGTGCCTGGAGTGAGAGACAGAGAACCTACGAGCAGTACTTC	CAWSERQRTYEQYF
-	TRBV5-1	-	16	TRBJ1-5	TGCGCCAGCAGCTTTTCGTGGGGGCACAGCAATCAGCCCCAGCATTTT	CASSFSWGHSNQPQHF
-	TRBV27	-	14	TRBJ2-2	TGTGCCAGCAGTTTAGGCGGGATAGGTGGGGAGCTGTTTTTT	CASSLGGIGGELFF
TRBD1	TRBV6-1	-	16	TRBJ2-4	TGTGCCAGCAGTGCCCCCCGGACAGGGGCCAAAAACATTCAGTACTTC	CASSAPRTGAKNIQYF
TRBD1	TRBV15	-	14	TRBJ1-2	TGTGCCACCAGGGACTCCGGGACAGGCTATGGCTACACCTTC	CATRDSGTGYGYTF
-	TRBV4-1	-	16	TRBJ2-1	TGCGCCAGCAGCCAAGGGCCAGCGGACGACCACAATGAGCAGTTCTTC	CASSQGPADDHNEQFF
TRBD2	TRBV4-2	few	15	TRBJ2-7	TGTGCCAGCAGCCAGTACGGACTAGCGGGAAGGGAGCAGTACTTC	CASSQYGLAGREQYF
TRBD1	TRBV27	-	16	TRBJ1-1	TGTGCCAGCACCCCTAAACGGGACAGGGGGCGAACTGAAGCTTTCTTT	CASTPKRDRGRTEAFF
TRBD2	TRBV13	-	15	TRBJ2-3	TGTGCCAGCAGCAAACTAGCGGACGGCCTGGATACGCAGTATTTT	CASSKLADGLDTQYF
TRBD2	TRBV28	-	14	TRBJ2-7	TGTGCCAGCAGGGTAGCGGGAGGGCAATACGAGCAGTACTTC	CASRVAGGQYEQYF
-	TRBV9	-	17	TRBJ2-1	TGTGCCAGCAGCACCCACACACTAGAAAGCTCCTACAATGAGCAGTTCTTC	CASSTHTLESSYNEQFF